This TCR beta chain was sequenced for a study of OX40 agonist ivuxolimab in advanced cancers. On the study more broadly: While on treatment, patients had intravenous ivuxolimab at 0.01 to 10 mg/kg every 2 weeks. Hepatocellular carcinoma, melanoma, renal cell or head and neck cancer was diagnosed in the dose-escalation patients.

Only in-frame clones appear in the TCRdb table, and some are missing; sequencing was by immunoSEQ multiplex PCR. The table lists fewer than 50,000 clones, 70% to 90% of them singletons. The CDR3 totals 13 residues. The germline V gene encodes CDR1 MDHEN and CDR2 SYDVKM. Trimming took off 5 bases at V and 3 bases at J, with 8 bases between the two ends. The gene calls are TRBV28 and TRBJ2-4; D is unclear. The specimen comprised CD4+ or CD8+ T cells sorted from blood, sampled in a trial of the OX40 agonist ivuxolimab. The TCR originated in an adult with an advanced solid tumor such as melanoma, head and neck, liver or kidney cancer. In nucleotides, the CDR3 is TGTGCCAGCAGTGCCTATATCAAAAACATTCAGTACTTC. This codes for CASSAYIKNIQYF. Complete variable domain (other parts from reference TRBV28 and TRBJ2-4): DVKVTQSSRYLVKRTGEKVFLECVQDMDHENMFWYRQDPGLGLRLIYFSYDVKMKEKGDIPEGYSVSREKKERFSLILESASTNQTSMYLCASSAYIKNIQYFGAGTRLSVL.